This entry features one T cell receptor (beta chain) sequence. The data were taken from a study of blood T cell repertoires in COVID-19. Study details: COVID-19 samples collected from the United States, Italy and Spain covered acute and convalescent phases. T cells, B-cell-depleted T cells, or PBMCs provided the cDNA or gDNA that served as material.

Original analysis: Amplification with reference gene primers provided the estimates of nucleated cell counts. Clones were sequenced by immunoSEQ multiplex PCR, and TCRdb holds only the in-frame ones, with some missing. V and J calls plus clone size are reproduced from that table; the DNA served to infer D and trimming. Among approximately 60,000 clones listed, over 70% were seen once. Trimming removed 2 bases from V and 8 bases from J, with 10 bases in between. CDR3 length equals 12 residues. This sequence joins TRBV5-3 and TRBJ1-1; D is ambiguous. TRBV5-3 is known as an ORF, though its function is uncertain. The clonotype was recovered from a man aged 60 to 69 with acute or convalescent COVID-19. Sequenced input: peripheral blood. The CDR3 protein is CARSFREPEAFF. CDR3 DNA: TGTGCCAGAAGCTTCCGGGAGCCCGAAGCTTTCTTT.